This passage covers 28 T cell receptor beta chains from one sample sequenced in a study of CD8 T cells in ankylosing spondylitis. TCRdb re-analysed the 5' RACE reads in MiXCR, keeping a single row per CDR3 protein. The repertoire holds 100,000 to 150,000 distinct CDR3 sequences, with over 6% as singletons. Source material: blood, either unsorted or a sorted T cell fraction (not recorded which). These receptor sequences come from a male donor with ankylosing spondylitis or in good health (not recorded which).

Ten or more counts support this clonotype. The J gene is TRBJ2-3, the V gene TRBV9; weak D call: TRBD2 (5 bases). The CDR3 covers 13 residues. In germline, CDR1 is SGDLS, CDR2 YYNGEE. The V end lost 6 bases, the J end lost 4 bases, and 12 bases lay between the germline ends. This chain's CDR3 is CASNEGDSDTQYF. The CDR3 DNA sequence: TGTGCCAGCAATGAGGGAGACTCAGATACGCAGTATTTT.

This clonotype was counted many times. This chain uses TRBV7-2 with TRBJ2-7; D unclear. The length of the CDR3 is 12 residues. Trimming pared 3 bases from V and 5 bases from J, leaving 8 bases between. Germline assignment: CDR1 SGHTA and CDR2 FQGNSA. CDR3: CASSFMLDEQYF. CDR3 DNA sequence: TGTGCCAGCAGCTTCATGCTAGACGAGCAGTACTTC.

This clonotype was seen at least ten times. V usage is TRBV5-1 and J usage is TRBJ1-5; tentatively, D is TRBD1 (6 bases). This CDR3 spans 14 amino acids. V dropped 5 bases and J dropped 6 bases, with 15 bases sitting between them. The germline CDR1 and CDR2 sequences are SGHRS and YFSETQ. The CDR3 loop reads CASRPDSGVQPQHF. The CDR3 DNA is TGCGCCAGCAGACCGGACAGTGGGGTTCAGCCCCAGCATTTT.

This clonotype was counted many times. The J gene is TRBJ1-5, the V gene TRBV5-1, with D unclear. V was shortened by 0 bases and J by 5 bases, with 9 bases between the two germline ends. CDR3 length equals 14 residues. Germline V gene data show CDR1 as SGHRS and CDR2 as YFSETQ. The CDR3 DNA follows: TGCGCCAGCAGCTTGGCTGGAGCGGATCAGCCCCAGCATTTT. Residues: CASSLAGADQPQHF. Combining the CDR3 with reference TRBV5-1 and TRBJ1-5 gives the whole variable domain KAGVTQTPRYLIKTRGQQVTLSCSPISGHRSVSWYQQTPGQGLQFLFEYFSETQRNKGNFPGRFSGRQFSNSRSEMNVSTLELGDSALYLCASSLAGADQPQHFGDGTRLSIL.

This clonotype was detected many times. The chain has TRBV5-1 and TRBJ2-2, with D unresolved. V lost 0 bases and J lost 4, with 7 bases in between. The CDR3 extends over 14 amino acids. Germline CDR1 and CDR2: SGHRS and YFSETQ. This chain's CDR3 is CASSLEPTTGELFF. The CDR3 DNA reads TGCGCCAGCAGCTTGGAGCCGACCACCGGGGAGCTGTTTTTT.

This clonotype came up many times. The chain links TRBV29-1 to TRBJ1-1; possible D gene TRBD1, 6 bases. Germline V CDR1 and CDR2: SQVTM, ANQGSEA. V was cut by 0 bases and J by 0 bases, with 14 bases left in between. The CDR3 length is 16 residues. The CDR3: CSVEEDLGTMNTEAFF. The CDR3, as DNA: TGCAGCGTTGAAGAAGACCTAGGGACAATGAACACTGAAGCTTTCTTT.

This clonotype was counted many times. CDR3 residues: CASSLGPSLDTQYF. CDR3 DNA sequence: TGTGCCAGCAGCTTAGGGCCTAGCCTCGATACGCAGTATTTT. The chain has TRBV11-2 and TRBJ2-3; D is possibly TRBD2 (5 bases). Germline V CDR1 and CDR2: SGHAT, FQNNGV. The CDR3 runs 14 residues. Trimming cost V 1 base and J 6 bases, with 11 bases left between them.

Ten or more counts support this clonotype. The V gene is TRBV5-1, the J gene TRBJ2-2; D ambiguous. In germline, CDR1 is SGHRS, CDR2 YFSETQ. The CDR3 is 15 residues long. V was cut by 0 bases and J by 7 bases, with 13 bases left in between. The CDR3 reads CASSLESGRNGELFF. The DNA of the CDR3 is TGCGCCAGCAGCTTGGAATCTGGGCGTAACGGGGAGCTGTTTTTT. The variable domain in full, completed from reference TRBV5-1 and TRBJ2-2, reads KAGVTQTPRYLIKTRGQQVTLSCSPISGHRSVSWYQQTPGQGLQFLFEYFSETQRNKGNFPGRFSGRQFSNSRSEMNVSTLELGDSALYLCASSLESGRNGELFFGEGSRLTVL.

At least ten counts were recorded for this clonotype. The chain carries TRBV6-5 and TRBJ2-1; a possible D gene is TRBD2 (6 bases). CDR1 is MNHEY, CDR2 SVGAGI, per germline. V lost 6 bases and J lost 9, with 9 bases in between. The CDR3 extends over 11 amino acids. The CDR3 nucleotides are TGTGCCAGCAGCGCGGGGCCTGAGCAGTTCTTC. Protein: CASSAGPEQFF.

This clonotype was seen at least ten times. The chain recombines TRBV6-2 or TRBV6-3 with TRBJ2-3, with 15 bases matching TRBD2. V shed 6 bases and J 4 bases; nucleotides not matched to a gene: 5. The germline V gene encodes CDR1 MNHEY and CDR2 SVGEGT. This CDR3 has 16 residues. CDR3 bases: TGTGCCAGCAGCCCCGGACTAGCGGGAGGGCCAGATACGCAGTATTTT. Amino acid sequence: CASSPGLAGGPDTQYF.

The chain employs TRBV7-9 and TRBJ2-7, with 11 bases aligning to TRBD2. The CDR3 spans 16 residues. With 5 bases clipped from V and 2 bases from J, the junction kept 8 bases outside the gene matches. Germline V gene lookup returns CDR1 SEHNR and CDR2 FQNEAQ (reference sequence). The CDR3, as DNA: TGTGCCAGCAGCACCTCGACTAGCGGGGCCACCTACGAGCAGTACTTC. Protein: CASSTSTSGATYEQYF.

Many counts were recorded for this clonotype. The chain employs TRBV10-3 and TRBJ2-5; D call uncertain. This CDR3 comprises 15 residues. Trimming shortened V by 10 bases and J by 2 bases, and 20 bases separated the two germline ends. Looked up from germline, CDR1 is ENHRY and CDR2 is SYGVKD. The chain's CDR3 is CATWPAQTIQETQYF. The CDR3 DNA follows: TGTGCCACCTGGCCAGCGCAAACCATACAAGAGACCCAGTACTTC.

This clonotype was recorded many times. The chain's CDR3 is CATSDLQIGGGETQYF. DNA of the CDR3: TGTGCCACCAGTGATTTGCAAATCGGGGGGGGAGAGACCCAGTACTTC. The J gene is TRBJ2-5, the V gene TRBV24-1, with TRBD2 matching over 8 bases. The CDR3 contains 16 residues. V lost 0 bases to trimming and J lost 4 bases; unmatched junction nucleotides: 6. The germline CDR1 and CDR2 sequences are KGHDR and SFDVKD.

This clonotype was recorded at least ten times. The CDR3 protein is CASSSTGQGIEQFF. The CDR3 region has the DNA TGTGCCAGCAGCTCAACGGGACAGGGGATTGAGCAGTTCTTC. The genes are TRBV7-3 and TRBJ2-1; 10 nucleotides agree with TRBD1. Per the germline V gene, CDR1 is SGHTA and CDR2 is FQGTGA. Losses at the gene ends were 4 bases for V and 9 bases for J; bases not matched to a gene: 6. The CDR3 has 14 amino acids.

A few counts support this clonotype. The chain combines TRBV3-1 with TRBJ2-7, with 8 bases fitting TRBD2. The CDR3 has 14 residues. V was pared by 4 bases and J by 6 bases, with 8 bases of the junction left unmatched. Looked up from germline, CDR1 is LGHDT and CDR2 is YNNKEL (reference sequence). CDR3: CASSRGAGDFEQYF. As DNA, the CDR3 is TGTGCCAGCAGCCGGGGAGCGGGAGACTTCGAGCAGTACTTC.

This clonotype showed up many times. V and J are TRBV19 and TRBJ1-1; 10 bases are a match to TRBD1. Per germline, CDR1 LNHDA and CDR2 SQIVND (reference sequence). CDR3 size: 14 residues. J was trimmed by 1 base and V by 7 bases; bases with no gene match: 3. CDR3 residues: CASTWDRGNTEAFF. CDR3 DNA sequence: TGTGCCAGTACTTGGGACAGGGGGAACACTGAAGCTTTCTTT. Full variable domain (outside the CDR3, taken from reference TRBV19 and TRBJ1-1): DGGITQSPKYLFRKEGQNVTLSCEQNLNHDAMYWYRQDPGQGLRLIYYSQIVNDFQKGDIAEGYSVSREKKESFPLTVTSAQKNPTAFYLCASTWDRGNTEAFFGQGTRLTVV.

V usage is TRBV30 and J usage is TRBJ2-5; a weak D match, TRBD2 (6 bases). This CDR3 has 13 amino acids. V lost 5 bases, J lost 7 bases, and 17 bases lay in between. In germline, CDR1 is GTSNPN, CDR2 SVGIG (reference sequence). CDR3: CAWSHRLDGTQYF. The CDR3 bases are TGTGCCTGGTCACACCGACTAGACGGGACCCAGTACTTC.

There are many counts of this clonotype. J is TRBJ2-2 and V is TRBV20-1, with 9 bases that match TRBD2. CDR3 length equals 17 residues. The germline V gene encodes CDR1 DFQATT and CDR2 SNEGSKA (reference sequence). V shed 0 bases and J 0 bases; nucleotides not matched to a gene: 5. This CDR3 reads CSAREKGLATNTGELFF. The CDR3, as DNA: TGCAGTGCTAGAGAGAAAGGACTAGCGACGAACACCGGGGAGCTGTTTTTT.

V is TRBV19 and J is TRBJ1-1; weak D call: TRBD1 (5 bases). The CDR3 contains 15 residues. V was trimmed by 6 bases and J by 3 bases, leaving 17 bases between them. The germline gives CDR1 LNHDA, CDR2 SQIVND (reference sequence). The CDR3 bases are TGTGCCAGTAGCCGGCGTGGGGCCGGGGACACTGAAGCTTTCTTT. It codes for CASSRRGAGDTEAFF.

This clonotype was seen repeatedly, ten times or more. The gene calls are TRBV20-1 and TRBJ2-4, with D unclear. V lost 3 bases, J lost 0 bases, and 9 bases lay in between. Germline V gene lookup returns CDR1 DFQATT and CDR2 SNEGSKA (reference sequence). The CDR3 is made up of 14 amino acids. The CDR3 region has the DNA TGCAGTGCTAGTAACGCTCGAGCCAAAAACATTCAGTACTTC. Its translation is CSASNARAKNIQYF.

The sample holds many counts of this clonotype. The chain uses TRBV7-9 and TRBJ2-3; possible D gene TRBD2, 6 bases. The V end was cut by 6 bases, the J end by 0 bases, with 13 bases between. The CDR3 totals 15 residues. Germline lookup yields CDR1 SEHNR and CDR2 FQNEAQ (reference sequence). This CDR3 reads CASSILAFSTDTQYF. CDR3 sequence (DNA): TGTGCCAGCAGTATCCTAGCGTTTAGCACAGATACGCAGTATTTT. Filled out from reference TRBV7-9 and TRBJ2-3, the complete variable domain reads DTGVSQNPRHKITKRGQNVTFRCDPISEHNRLYWYRQTLGQGPEFLTYFQNEAQLEKSRLLSDRFSAERPKGSFSTLEIQRTEQGDSAMYLCASSILAFSTDTQYFGPGTRLTVL.

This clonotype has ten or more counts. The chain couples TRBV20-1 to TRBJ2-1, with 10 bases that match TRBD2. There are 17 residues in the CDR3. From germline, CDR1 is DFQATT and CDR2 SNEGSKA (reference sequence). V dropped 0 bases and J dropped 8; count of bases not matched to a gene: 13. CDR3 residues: CSARDLRPGLAIDEQFF. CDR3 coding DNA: TGCAGTGCTAGAGATCTTAGACCGGGACTAGCGATCGATGAGCAGTTCTTC.

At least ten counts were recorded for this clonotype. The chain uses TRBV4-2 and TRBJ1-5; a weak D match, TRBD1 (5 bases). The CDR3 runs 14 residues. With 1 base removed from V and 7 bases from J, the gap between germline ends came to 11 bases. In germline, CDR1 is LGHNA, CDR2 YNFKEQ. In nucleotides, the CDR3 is TGTGCCAGCAGCCAAGGGGGCCCAGGGCAGCCCCAGCATTTT. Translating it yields CASSQGGPGQPQHF.

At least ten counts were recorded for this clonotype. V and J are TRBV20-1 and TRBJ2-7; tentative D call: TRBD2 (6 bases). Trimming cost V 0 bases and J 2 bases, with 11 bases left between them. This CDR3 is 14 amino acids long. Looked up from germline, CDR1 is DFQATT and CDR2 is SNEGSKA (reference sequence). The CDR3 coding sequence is TGCAGTGCTAGAGACGGGCGGGGACCCTACGAGCAGTACTTC. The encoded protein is CSARDGRGPYEQYF.

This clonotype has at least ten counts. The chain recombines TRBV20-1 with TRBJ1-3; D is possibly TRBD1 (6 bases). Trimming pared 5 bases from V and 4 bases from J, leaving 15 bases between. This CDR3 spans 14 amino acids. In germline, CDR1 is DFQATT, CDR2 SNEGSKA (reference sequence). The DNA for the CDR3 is TGCAGTGCTGGGGGGGGGACATCAGGAAACACCATATATTTT. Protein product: CSAGGGTSGNTIYF.

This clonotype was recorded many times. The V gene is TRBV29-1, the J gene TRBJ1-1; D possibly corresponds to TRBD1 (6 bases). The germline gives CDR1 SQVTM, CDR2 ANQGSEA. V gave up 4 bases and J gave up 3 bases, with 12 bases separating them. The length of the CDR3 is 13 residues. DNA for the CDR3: TGCAGCGTTGTTGGGGGGCGGTACACTGAAGCTTTCTTT. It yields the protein CSVVGGRYTEAFF.

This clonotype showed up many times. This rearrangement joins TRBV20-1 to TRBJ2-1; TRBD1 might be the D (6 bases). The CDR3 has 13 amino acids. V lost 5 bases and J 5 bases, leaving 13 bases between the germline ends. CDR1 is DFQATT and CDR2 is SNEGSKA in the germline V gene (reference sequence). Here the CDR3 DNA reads TGCAGTGCTCGATGGACAGTAAACAATGAGCAGTTCTTC. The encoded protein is CSARWTVNNEQFF.

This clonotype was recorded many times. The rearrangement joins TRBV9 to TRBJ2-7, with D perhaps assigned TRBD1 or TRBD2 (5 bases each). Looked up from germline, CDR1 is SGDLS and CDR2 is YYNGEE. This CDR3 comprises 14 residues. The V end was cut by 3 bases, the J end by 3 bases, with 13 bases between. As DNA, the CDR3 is TGTGCCAGCAGCGCTCCGGGACCGAGCTACGAGCAGTACTTC. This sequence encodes CASSAPGPSYEQYF. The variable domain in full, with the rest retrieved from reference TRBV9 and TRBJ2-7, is DSGVTQTPKHLITATGQRVTLRCSPRSGDLSVYWYQQSLDQGLQFLIQYYNGEERAKGNILERFSAQQFPDLHSELNLSSLELGDSALYFCASSAPGPSYEQYFGPGTRLTVT.